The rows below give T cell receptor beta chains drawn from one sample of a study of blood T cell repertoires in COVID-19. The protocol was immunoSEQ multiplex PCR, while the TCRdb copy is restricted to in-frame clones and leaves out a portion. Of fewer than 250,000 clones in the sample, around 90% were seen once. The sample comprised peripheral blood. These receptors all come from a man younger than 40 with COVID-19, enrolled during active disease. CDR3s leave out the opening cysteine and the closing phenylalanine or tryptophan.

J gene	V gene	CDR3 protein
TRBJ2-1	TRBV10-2	ASTGLAGGPVGEQF
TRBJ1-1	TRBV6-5	ASSYRAGQGTEAF
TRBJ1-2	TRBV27	ASSLSRVVTNYGYT
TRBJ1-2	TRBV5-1	ASSGGQGVNSYGYT
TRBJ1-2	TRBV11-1	ASSLPSNYGYT
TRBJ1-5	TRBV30	AWSTTPPGTGYQPQH
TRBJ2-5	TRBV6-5	ASRLLAGGVETQY
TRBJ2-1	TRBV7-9	ASSLTGGTYNEQF
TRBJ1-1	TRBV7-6	ASSLISEGITEAF
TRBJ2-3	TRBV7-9	ASSLHLGLNTDTQY
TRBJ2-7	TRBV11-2	ASSMTLYEQY